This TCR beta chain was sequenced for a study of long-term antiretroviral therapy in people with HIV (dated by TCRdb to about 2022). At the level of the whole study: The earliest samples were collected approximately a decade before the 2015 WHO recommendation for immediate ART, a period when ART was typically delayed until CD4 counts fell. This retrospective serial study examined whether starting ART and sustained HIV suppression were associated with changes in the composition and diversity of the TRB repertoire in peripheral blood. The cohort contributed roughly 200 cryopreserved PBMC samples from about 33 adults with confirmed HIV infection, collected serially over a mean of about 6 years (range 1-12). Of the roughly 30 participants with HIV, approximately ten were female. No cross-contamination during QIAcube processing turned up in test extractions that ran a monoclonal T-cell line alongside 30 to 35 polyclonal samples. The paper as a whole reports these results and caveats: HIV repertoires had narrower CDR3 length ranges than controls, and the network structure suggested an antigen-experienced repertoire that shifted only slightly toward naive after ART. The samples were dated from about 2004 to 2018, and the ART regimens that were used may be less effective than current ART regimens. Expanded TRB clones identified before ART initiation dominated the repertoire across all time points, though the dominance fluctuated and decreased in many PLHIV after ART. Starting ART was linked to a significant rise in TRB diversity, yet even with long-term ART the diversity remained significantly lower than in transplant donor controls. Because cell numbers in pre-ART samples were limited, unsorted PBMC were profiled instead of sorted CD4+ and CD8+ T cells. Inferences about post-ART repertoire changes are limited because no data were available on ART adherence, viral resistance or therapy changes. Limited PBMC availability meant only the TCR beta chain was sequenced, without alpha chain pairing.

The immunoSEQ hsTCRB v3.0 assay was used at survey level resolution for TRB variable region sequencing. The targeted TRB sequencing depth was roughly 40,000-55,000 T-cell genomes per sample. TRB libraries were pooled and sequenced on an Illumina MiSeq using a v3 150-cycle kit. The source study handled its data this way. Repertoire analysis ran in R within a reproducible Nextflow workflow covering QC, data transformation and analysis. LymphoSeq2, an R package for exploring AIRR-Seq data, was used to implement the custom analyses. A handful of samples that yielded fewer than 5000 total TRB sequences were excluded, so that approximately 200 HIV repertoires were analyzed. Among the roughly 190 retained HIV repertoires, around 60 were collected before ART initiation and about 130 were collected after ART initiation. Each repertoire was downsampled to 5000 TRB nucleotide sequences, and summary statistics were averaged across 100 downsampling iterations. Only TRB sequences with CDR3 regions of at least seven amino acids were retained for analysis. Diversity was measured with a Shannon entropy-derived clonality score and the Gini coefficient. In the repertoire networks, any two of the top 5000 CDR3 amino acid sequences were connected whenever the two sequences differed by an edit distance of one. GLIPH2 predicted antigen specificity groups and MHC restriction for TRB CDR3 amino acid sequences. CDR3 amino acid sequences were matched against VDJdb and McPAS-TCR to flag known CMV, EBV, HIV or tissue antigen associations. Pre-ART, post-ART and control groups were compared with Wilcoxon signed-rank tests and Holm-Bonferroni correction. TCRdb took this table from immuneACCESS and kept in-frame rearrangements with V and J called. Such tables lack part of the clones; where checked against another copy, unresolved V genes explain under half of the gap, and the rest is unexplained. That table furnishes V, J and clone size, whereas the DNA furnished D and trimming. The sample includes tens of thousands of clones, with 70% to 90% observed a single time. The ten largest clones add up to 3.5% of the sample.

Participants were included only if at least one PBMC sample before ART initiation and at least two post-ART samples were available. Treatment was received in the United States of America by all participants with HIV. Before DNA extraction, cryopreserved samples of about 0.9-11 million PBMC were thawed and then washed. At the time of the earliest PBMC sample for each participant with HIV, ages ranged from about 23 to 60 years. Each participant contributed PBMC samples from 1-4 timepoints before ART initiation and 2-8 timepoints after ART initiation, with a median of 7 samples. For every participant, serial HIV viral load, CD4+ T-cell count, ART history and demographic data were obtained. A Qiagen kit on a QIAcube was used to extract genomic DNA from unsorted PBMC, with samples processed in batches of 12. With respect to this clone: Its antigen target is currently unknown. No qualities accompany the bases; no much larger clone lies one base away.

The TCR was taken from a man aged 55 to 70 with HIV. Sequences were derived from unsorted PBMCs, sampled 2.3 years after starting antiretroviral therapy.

CDR3 loop: CAISPELEIDYGYTF. The nucleotide sequence is given as TGTGCCATCAGCCCCGAGTTGGAGATTGACTATGGCTACACCTTC. The chain joins TRBV10-3 to TRBJ1-2; the D gene cannot be resolved reliably. V is shortened by 6 bases, J by 3 bases, and the region joining them spans 17 bases. The cysteine opens and the phenylalanine closes a CDR3 of 15 amino acids. Just CDR3 DNA is preserved here, 45 bases in frame from base 1. The germline V gene supplies CDR1 ENHRY and CDR2 SYGVKD.